A selection of T cell receptor beta chains follows, all from one sample in a study of neurological immune-mediated disorders. TCRdb fed the 5' RACE reads into MiXCR, producing one record per CDR3 protein. This sample has approximately 48,000 distinct CDR3 sequences, with around 10% found just once. Sequenced sample: PBMCs. The receptors were sampled from a man in his 70s with HTLV-1-associated myelopathy (HAM/TSP). The conserved cysteine and the conserved F or W are not part of the CDR3 here. The listing skips clone size in some rows; elsewhere it reads once, few, many or a size class.

v_gene	j_gene	abundance	CDR3aa
TRBV28	TRBJ2-3	many	ASSLFTTDTQY
TRBV29-1	TRBJ2-1	.	SVEVGGSYNEQF
TRBV20-1	TRBJ1-6	many	SARLGTGVGWFNSPLH
TRBV20-1	TRBJ2-1	many	SAPSDRRSGEQF
TRBV3-1	TRBJ2-1	many	ASSLSALSYNEQF
TRBV20-1	TRBJ2-7	.	SASSRGRVGPYEQY
TRBV7-8	TRBJ1-1	many	ASSYRQANTEAF
TRBV6-2/TRBV6-3	TRBJ1-5	many	ASGQARDQPQH
TRBV2	TRBJ1-1	many	ASRARATEAF
TRBV29-1	TRBJ2-1	medium-sized	SVEGAASSYNEQF
TRBV6-2/TRBV6-3	TRBJ1-1	many	ASKDGLTEAF
TRBV12-3/TRBV12-4	TRBJ1-6	many	ASGVRQGSVTYSPLH
TRBV28	TRBJ1-2	many	ASSSGTRSGYT
TRBV4-2	TRBJ2-2	many	ASSQDWRANTGELF
TRBV5-1	TRBJ2-7	many	ASSRESAYEQY